A single sample gave rise to the 24 T cell receptor beta chains below, sequenced in a study of CD8+ T cells in alopecia areata. RNA extraction and reverse transcription yielded cDNA as sequencing template. Using immunoSEQ multiplex PCR, the repertoire was profiled, and TCRdb retains in-frame clones only, with some absent. The sample carries 100,000 to 150,000 clones, roughly 50% recorded once. The sequenced sample was NKG2D-low CD8+ T cells sorted from blood. The receptors stem from a human donor with alopecia areata.

V gene TRBV29-1 combines with J gene TRBJ2-5; TRBD2 is a possible D gene (7 bases). This CDR3 is built from 12 residues. Germline CDR1 reads SQVTM; CDR2 reads ANQGSEA. The V and J ends lost 7 bases and 5 bases respectively, with 14 bases between them. The CDR3 loop is CSATEGGETQYF. CDR3 DNA: TGCAGCGCTACGGAGGGGGGGGAGACCCAGTACTTC.

This chain uses TRBV9 with TRBJ2-1; a weak D match, TRBD2 (6 bases). Trimming shortened V by 2 bases and J by 9 bases, and 9 bases separated the two germline ends. CDR3 length: 12 residues. CDR1 and CDR2 from the germline V gene are SGDLS and YYNGEE. CDR3 DNA sequence: TGTGCCAGCAGCGTTCCAGCGGGTGAGCAGTTCTTC. Translation: CASSVPAGEQFF.

V usage is TRBV20-1 and J usage is TRBJ2-1; possibly TRBD2 for D (6 bases). Trimming pared 6 bases from V and 7 bases from J, leaving 10 bases between. The CDR3 is made up of 11 amino acids. The germline V gene has CDR1 DFQATT and CDR2 SNEGSKA (reference sequence). The CDR3 DNA reads TGCAGTGCCTTGACTAGGAATGAGCAGTTCTTC. This sequence encodes CSALTRNEQFF.

CDR3 sequence: CASRASPNQPQHF. Here the CDR3 DNA reads TGTGCCAGCAGGGCTAGTCCGAATCAGCCCCAGCATTTT. The V and J genes are TRBV27 and TRBJ1-5; unclear D gene. The CDR3 loop spans 13 amino acids. Germline CDR1 reads MNHEY; CDR2 reads SMNVEV (reference sequence). The germline V and J ends were trimmed by 6 bases and 4 bases, with 10 bases remaining between them.

This clone was observed a few times. The junction and the germline gene differ at one end; a read error may be behind it. This chain connects TRBV19 to TRBJ1-1; 8 bases align to TRBD1. The CDR3 consists of 13 residues. Germline V gene lookup returns CDR1 LNHDA and CDR2 SQIVND (reference sequence). In nucleotides, the CDR3 is TGTGCCAGTAGTATGCTGCAGGGGGCTGACGCTTTCTTT. It is translated as CASSMLQGADAFF.

V gene TRBV11-2 combines with J gene TRBJ2-7; no definite D call. CDR3 length equals 12 residues. CDR1 and CDR2 from the germline V gene are SGHAT and FQNNGV. V lost 3 bases, J lost 0 bases, and 3 bases lay in between. Written as DNA, the CDR3 is TGTGCCAGCAGCTTCAGCTCCTACGAGCAGTACTTC. It is translated as CASSFSSYEQYF.

This clone was seen a handful of times. As DNA, the CDR3 is TGTGCCAGCAGCTTAGAGGGTAATGGCTACGAGCAGTACTTC. Translation gives CASSLEGNGYEQYF. The chain employs TRBV7-6 and TRBJ2-7; D not resolved. The ends were cut back, 1 base at V and 3 bases at J, with 10 bases in the middle. The CDR3 has 14 amino acids. Looked up from germline, CDR1 is SGHVS and CDR2 is FNYEAQ. The full variable domain, in which reference TRBV7-6 and TRBJ2-7 provide the parts outside the CDR3, is GAGVSQSPRYKVTKRGQDVALRCDPISGHVSLYWYRQALGQGPEFLTYFNYEAQQDKSGLPNDRFSAERPEGSISTLTIQRTEQRDSAMYRCASSLEGNGYEQYFGPGTRLTVT.

V is TRBV2 and J is TRBJ2-2; D unresolved. Germline V gives CDR1 SNHLY, CDR2 FYNNEI. V was trimmed by 4 bases and J by 6 bases, leaving 6 bases between them. The CDR3 totals 12 residues. The CDR3 bases are TGTGCCAGCAGTGGCCCCTCCGGGGAGCTGTTTTTT. Translated, it gives CASSGPSGELFF.

The chain links TRBV29-1 to TRBJ1-3; no firm D call. Germline lookup yields CDR1 SQVTM and CDR2 ANQGSEA. This CDR3 has 12 residues. V was clipped by 6 bases and J by 4 bases, with 10 bases between them. The CDR3 bases are TGCAGCGTGACGGAAGGCGGAAACACCATATATTTT. It is translated as CSVTEGGNTIYF.

The chain combines TRBV29-1 with TRBJ2-7; D ambiguous. The CDR3 extends over 13 amino acids. From germline, CDR1 is SQVTM and CDR2 ANQGSEA. V gave up 2 bases and J gave up 0 bases, with 8 bases separating them. The CDR3 DNA sequence: TGCAGCGTTGAAAAGGGCAACTCCTACGAGCAGTACTTC. This codes for CSVEKGNSYEQYF.

The CDR3 nucleotides read TGCAGCGTATTTGCGGACAGATCCTATGGCTACACCTTC. It codes for CSVFADRSYGYTF. This chain connects TRBV29-1 to TRBJ1-2; D is possibly TRBD1 (6 bases). The CDR3 is 13 amino acids. V lost 6 bases, J lost 4 bases, and 15 bases lay in between. Germline-derived CDR1 and CDR2 are SQVTM and ANQGSEA.

The genes are TRBV30 and TRBJ2-1, with D unresolved. Trimming removed 4 bases from V and 6 bases from J, with 13 bases in between. This CDR3 has 13 amino acids. Germline V gene lookup returns CDR1 GTSNPN and CDR2 SVGIG (reference sequence). Written as DNA, the CDR3 is TGTGCCTGGATTCGGGCGGTCGGCAATGAGCAGTTCTTC. Its translation is CAWIRAVGNEQFF.

This clone showed up just a few times. Within the sample, other DNA sequences also encode this same CDR3. V and J are TRBV29-1 and TRBJ2-2, with no clear D. CDR1 is SQVTM and CDR2 is ANQGSEA in the germline V gene. The CDR3 covers 12 residues. V gave up 1 base and J gave up 5 bases, with 5 bases separating them. CDR3 bases: TGCAGCGTTGAAGGTGGAACCGGGGAGCTGTTTTTT. Translation: CSVEGGTGELFF.

This sequence joins TRBV29-1 and TRBJ2-5, with D possibly matching TRBD2 (6 bases). CDR3 size: 13 residues. V was clipped by 6 bases and J by 7 bases, with 18 bases between them. The V gene's germline CDR1 is SQVTM and CDR2 ANQGSEA. The CDR3 nucleotides read TGCAGCGTCCCTTTGGAGGGGTGGGGGACCCAGTACTTC. This translates into CSVPLEGWGTQYF. Based on the CDR3 plus reference TRBV29-1 and TRBJ2-5, the full variable domain is SAVISQKPSRDICQRGTSLTIQCQVDSQVTMMFWYRQQPGQSLTLIATANQGSEATYESGFVIDKFPISRPNLTFSTLTVSNMSPEDSSIYLCSVPLEGWGTQYFGPGTRLLVL.

V is TRBV7-3 and J is TRBJ1-6, with 8 bases that match TRBD1. The CDR3 sequence is 14 residues long. The V segment lost 4 bases and the J segment 6 bases; nucleotides outside the gene matches: 2. The germline CDR1 and CDR2 sequences are SGHTA and FQGTGA. The CDR3, as DNA: TGTGCCAGCAGCTCGGGACAGGTTAATTCACCCCTCCACTTT. It translates to CASSSGQVNSPLHF.

This clone was observed once. This chain links TRBV9 with TRBJ1-2; D is ambiguous. This CDR3 has 12 amino acids. The V end lost 3 bases, the J end lost 7 bases, and 10 bases lay between the germline ends. Germline-derived CDR1 and CDR2 are SGDLS and YYNGEE. The CDR3 loop is CASSAGHPGYTF. For the CDR3, the DNA is TGTGCCAGCAGCGCCGGGCATCCTGGCTACACCTTC.

This clone was observed a handful of times. V is TRBV30 and J is TRBJ2-3; tentative D call: TRBD2 (5 bases). Trimming took 2 bases from V and 1 from J, leaving 19 bases between them. The germline gives CDR1 GTSNPN, CDR2 SVGIG (reference sequence). The CDR3 consists of 17 residues. The CDR3 DNA reads TGTGCCTGGAGTCCTCACGACGTCGCAGCGGGCACAGATACGCAGTATTTT. Its translation is CAWSPHDVAAGTDTQYF.

This clone turned up a few times. The chain combines TRBV30 with TRBJ2-1; no firm D call. Between the trimmed V and J ends, which lost 1 base and 10 bases, there was a span of 11 bases. The CDR3 totals 12 residues. Germline CDR1 reads GTSNPN; CDR2 reads SVGIG (reference sequence). CDR3 region: CAWSDEAGEQFF. Written as DNA, the CDR3 is TGTGCCTGGAGTGATGAGGCTGGGGAGCAGTTCTTC.

This chain links TRBV29-1 with TRBJ2-5; D gene unclear. V was clipped by 6 bases and J by 5 bases, with 7 bases between them. Looked up from germline, CDR1 is SQVTM and CDR2 is ANQGSEA. This CDR3 has 10 residues. Written as DNA, the CDR3 is TGCAGCGTCGATTGGGAGACCCAGTACTTC. It codes for CSVDWETQYF.

This clone came up once. The genes are TRBV7-8 and TRBJ2-7; 14 positions agree with TRBD2. The CDR3 spans 14 residues. From germline, CDR1 is SGHVS and CDR2 FQNEAQ. V shed 5 bases and J 7 bases; nucleotides not matched to a gene: 4. As DNA, the CDR3 is TGTGCCAGCAGCCCTTGGACTAGCGGGAGGGAGCAGTACTTC. This gives the protein CASSPWTSGREQYF. The full variable domain, its missing parts supplied by reference TRBV7-8 and TRBJ2-7, is GAGVSQSPRYKVAKRGQDVALRCDPISGHVSLFWYQQALGQGPEFLTYFQNEAQLDKSGLPSDRFFAERPEGSVSTLKIQRTQQEDSAVYLCASSPWTSGREQYFGPGTRLTVT.

The genes are TRBV30 and TRBJ1-1; D is unclear. Germline V gene sequence: CDR1 GTSNPN, CDR2 SVGIG (reference sequence). This CDR3 has 10 residues. The chain's CDR3 is CAVRQSEAFF. The CDR3 DNA sequence: TGTGCGGTTCGTCAAAGTGAAGCTTTCTTT. Full variable domain (remainder filled in from reference TRBV30 and TRBJ1-1): SQTIHQWPATLVQPVGSPLSLECTVEGTSNPNLYWYRQAAGRGLQLLFYSVGIGQISSEVPQNLSASRPQDRQFILSSKKLLLSDSGFYLCAVRQSEAFFGQGTRLTVV.

This clone was found a few times. This chain links TRBV29-1 with TRBJ2-7, with unresolved D. Trimming stripped 4 bases from V and 7 bases from J, with 11 bases between. CDR1 and CDR2 (germline): SQVTM, ANQGSEA. This CDR3 contains 11 residues. For the CDR3, the DNA is TGCAGCGTTGTGGTGAGTATGGAGCAGTACTTC. This sequence encodes CSVVVSMEQYF.

A few counts support this clone. CDR3 region: CSVVAGTGELFF. CDR3 sequence (DNA): TGCAGCGTTGTTGCAGGCACCGGGGAGCTGTTTTTT. The J gene is TRBJ2-2, the V gene TRBV29-1; D not resolved. The CDR3 extends over 12 amino acids. V lost 4 bases and J 4 bases, leaving 7 bases between the germline ends. The germline V gene encodes CDR1 SQVTM and CDR2 ANQGSEA.

This clone showed up just a few times. The J gene is TRBJ2-5, the V gene TRBV29-1, with unresolved D. The germline CDR1 and CDR2 sequences are SQVTM and ANQGSEA. CDR3 length equals 14 residues. V was clipped by 1 base and J by 2 bases, with 11 bases between them. Written as DNA, the CDR3 is TGCAGCGTTGAAGGTGACCTCACTCAAGAGACCCAGTACTTC. Translated, it gives CSVEGDLTQETQYF. The whole variable domain, filled in from reference TRBV29-1 and TRBJ2-5, reads SAVISQKPSRDICQRGTSLTIQCQVDSQVTMMFWYRQQPGQSLTLIATANQGSEATYESGFVIDKFPISRPNLTFSTLTVSNMSPEDSSIYLCSVEGDLTQETQYFGPGTRLLVL.